This T cell receptor (delta chain) was obtained from a study of γδ T cells in repeated Plasmodium falciparum infection. Germline-derived CDR1 and CDR2 are GEAIGNYY and EKD. The CDR3 sequence is 16 residues long. Bulk repertoires came from Vgamma9/Vdelta2+ or Vdelta2-negative gammadelta T cells flow-sorted from PBMC. Both TRG and TRD chains were sequenced from each sorted sample. With CATT, TCRdb re-called clones from the multiplex PCR reads. The table records about 89,000 delta-chain clones, almost 1.5% of them present only once. Points on this clone: The protein recorded in TCRdb matches a much larger clone and deviates from this DNA's translation at residue 14, suggesting a read error; the protein here is obtained by translating the DNA.

The specimen sequenced was gamma-delta T cells from blood. The J gene went uncalled, whereas the V gene is TRDV2; the D call in the table, TRDD3, was not verified against the DNA. The receptor was isolated from a pool of human donors (malaria-infected and uninfected, not separated). In DNA form, the CDR3 reads TGTGCCTGTGACTGGGGGAGCTCCTGGGACACCCGACAGTTGTTTTTC. Encoded protein: CACDWGSSWDTRQLFF.